This T cell receptor (beta chain) comes out of a study of long-term antiretroviral therapy in people with HIV. Investigators performed immunoSEQ version v3.0 at survey level. Repertoires were generated with immunoSEQ multiplex PCR, while TCRdb's copy carries only in-frame clones and drops some. The table lists some 22,000 clones, more than 70% of them singletons. The germline V gene encodes CDR1 MNHEY and CDR2 SVGAGI. Trimming removed 0 bases at V and 0 bases at J, with 9 bases between. The CDR3 consists of 16 residues. This TCR came from a man in his fifties or sixties with HIV. V gene TRBV6-5 combines with J gene TRBJ1-3; no definite D call. Sequences were derived from unsorted PBMCs, sampled 0.6 years after starting antiretroviral therapy. The CDR3 protein is CASSYSMASSGNTIYF. The CDR3 nucleotides are TGTGCCAGCAGTTACTCGATGGCCAGCTCTGGAAACACCATATATTTT.